The present TCR beta chain was sequenced within a study of technical replicates of blood from a few donors. Profiled with immunoSEQ multiplex PCR; TCRdb holds only in-frame clones, not every one. The data show tens of thousands of clones, roughly 90% seen once. From germline, CDR1 is MGHDK and CDR2 SYGVNS. The CDR3 consists of 15 residues. Trimming shortened V by 2 bases and J by 6 bases, and 17 bases separated the two germline ends. The TCR comes from a human donor in good health. The rearrangement uses TRBV25-1 and TRBJ2-7; a weak D match, TRBD1 (5 bases). Sequencing was carried out using T cells isolated from PBMCs. CDR3 DNA sequence: TGTGCCAGCAGTGAACGTATAGGGGCCCTAATCGAGCAGTACTTC. Translated: CASSERIGALIEQYF.